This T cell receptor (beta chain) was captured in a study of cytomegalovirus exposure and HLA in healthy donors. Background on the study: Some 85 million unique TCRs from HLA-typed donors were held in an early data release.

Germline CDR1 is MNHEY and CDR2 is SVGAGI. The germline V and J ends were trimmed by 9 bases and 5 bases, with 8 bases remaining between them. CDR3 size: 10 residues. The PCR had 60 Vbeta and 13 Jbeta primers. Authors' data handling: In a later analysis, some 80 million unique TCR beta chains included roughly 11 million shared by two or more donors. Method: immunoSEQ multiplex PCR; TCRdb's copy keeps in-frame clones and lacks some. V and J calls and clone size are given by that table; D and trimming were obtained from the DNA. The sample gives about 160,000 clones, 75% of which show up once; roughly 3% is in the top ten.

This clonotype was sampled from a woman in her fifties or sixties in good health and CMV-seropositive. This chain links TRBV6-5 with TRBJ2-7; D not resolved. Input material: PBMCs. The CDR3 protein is CARQTHEQYF. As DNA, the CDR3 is TGTGCCAGACAAACCCACGAGCAGTACTTC.